This is a list of T cell receptor beta chains from one sample in a study of T cell responses to AZD1222 COVID-19 vaccine. Only in-frame clones appear in the TCRdb table, and some are missing; sequencing was by immunoSEQ multiplex PCR. The table lists fewer than 200,000 clones, around 92% of them singletons. The sample in question was peripheral blood, obtained on day 0 of AZD1222 vaccination. These receptors originate from an adult in good health. CDR3s leave out the opening cysteine and the closing phenylalanine or tryptophan.

V	CDR3
TRBV6-2/TRBV6-3	ASSYLDYSNQPQH
TRBV5-4	ASSRATLREQY
TRBV11-2	ASSSLLTGELF
TRBV2	ASRPEQNQPQH
TRBV4-1	ASSQAPRRNEQF
TRBV5-4	ASSSRVGGETQY
TRBV6-1	ASSEGTSVGELF
TRBV7-2	ASSFSPYGYT
TRBV30	AWSVDGGTIEETQY
TRBV29-1	SVEVDQGSPLH
TRBV6-2/TRBV6-3	ASTPTGTVLNQPQH
TRBV19	ASSIGRPNEKLF
TRBV30	AWRTPPTSGGTSLGTQY
TRBV7-2	ASSLDRQPQH
TRBV25-1	ASSELGQGYGYT
TRBV9	ASSVDRAGHEQY
TRBV5-1	ASSLEGQGDGYT
TRBV11-2	ASSLAGPIEAF
TRBV28	ASTRPPDTQY
TRBV4-1	ASSQEGVASNQPQH
TRBV7-6	ASSSRVVVDGGEQY
TRBV18	ASSAGTGNYPYEQY
TRBV7-8	ASRASGTGISGNTIY
TRBV7-2	ASSLTPGTGELF
TRBV14	ASSHNQGWITDTQY
TRBV3-1/TRBV3-2	ASSRTRGLGSPLH
TRBV9	ASSVAGQGDQPQH
TRBV3-1/TRBV3-2	ASSQRGITEAF
TRBV18	ASSPGKPLYGYT
TRBV6-5	ASRKTGSNYGYT
TRBV5-1	ASSPEGVELGKLF
TRBV18	ASSLLAGQGRTEAF
TRBV27	ASSSTSGGDQETQY
TRBV7-9	ASSPVPDNYGYT
TRBV4-1	ASSQDWGQGYYEQY
TRBV28	ASSFSVNQPQH
TRBV28	ASSFQRGQPGEKLF
TRBV4-3	ASSQWVGTEAF
TRBV19	ASSRQSTNEKLF
TRBV5-1	ASSLGLVNEQF
TRBV5-1	ASSLAGMKYNSPLH
TRBV7-2	ASSPRFGAPQY
TRBV30	AWSRRTINTIY
TRBV18	ASSPRRANEQF
TRBV5-1	ASSLGGTATNEKLF
TRBV6-2/TRBV6-3	ASSYSGRREAF